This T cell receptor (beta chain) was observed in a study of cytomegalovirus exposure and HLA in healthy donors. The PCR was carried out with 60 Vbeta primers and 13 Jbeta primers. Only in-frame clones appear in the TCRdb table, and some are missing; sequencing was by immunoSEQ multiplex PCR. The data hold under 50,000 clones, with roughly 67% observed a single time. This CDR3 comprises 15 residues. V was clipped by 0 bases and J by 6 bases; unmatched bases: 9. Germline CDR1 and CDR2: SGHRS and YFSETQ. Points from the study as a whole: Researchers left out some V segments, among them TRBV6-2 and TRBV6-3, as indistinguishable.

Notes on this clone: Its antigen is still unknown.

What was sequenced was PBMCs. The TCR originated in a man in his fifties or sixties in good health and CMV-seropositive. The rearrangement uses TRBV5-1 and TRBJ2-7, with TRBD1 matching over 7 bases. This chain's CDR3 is CASSLGDSFLAEQYF. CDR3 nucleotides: TGCGCCAGCAGCTTGGGGGACAGTTTTCTAGCCGAGCAGTACTTC. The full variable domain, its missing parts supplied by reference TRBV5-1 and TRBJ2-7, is KAGVTQTPRYLIKTRGQQVTLSCSPISGHRSVSWYQQTPGQGLQFLFEYFSETQRNKGNFPGRFSGRQFSNSRSEMNVSTLELGDSALYLCASSLGDSFLAEQYFGPGTRLTVT.